This passage covers 25 T cell receptor beta chains from one sample sequenced in a study of T-cell reconstitution after alpha-beta-depleted transplantation in children. Unique molecular identifiers were used to barcode this TCRbeta library. TCRdb called the PCR reads again in MiXCR, with one record for every CDR3 protein. The repertoire has fewer than 700,000 distinct CDR3 sequences, 10% to 15% of them found once; the top ten carry around 2.2%. The sequenced sample was PBMCs, mostly from graft donor cells, obtained 360 days after TCRalphabeta/CD19-depleted stem cell transplant. The receptors come from a male patient aged 10 to 17 who had a stem cell transplant for acute myeloid leukemia, so the T cells may come from the graft donor.

This clonotype was counted a few times. The rearrangement joins TRBV6-2 or TRBV6-3 to TRBJ2-1, with TRBD1 as a possible D gene (6 bases). The germline gives CDR1 MNHEY, CDR2 SVGEGT. The V end was cut by 6 bases, the J end by 2 bases, with 20 bases between. The CDR3 totals 17 residues. CDR3 amino acids: CASRRPGTPRTYNEQFF. CDR3 bases: TGTGCCAGCAGGAGACCCGGGACACCCCGTACCTACAATGAGCAGTTCTTC.

This clonotype was found a few times. The gene calls are TRBV11-2 and TRBJ2-1, with a possible D match to TRBD2 (6 bases). Germline-derived CDR1 and CDR2 are SGHAT and FQNNGV. This CDR3 contains 15 residues. Deletions cut 7 bases from V and 7 bases from J, with 20 bases between. CDR3 protein: CASKTGRGGLNEQFF. The DNA of the CDR3 is TGTGCCAGCAAAACAGGTCGCGGAGGGTTAAATGAGCAGTTCTTC.

This clonotype has ten or more counts. The chain recombines TRBV29-1 with TRBJ2-1; 10 bases line up with TRBD2. The CDR3 loop spans 15 amino acids. V shed 3 bases, J shed 4 bases, and the junction held 6 bases outside the gene matches. CDR1 SQVTM and CDR2 ANQGSEA come from the germline V gene. The CDR3 loop reads CSVDPLAGRYNEQFF. In nucleotides, the CDR3 is TGCAGCGTTGACCCACTAGCGGGAAGGTACAATGAGCAGTTCTTC.

The chain combines TRBV6-1 with TRBJ2-7; 11 nucleotides align to TRBD2. With 5 bases clipped from V and 6 bases from J, the junction kept 6 bases outside the gene matches. The CDR3 consists of 14 residues. Germline values: CDR1 MNHNS, CDR2 SASEGT. In DNA, the CDR3 is TGTGCCAGCAGTCCTAGCGGGAGGAGTACCGAGCAGTACTTC. Amino acid sequence: CASSPSGRSTEQYF.

The DNA of the CDR3 is TGTGCCAGCAGCTTGGGACCGACTAGCGGGAAAAAAAATGAGCAGTTCTTC. This encodes CASSLGPTSGKKNEQFF. The V call is TRBV7-9, the J call TRBJ2-1, with 11 bases matching TRBD2. Germline CDR1 and CDR2: SEHNR and FQNEAQ (reference sequence). V shed 3 bases, J shed 7 bases, and the junction held 11 bases outside the gene matches. This CDR3 has 17 amino acids. The full variable domain, with the rest looked up from reference TRBV7-9 and TRBJ2-1, is DTGVSQNPRHKITKRGQNVTFRCDPISEHNRLYWYRQTLGQGPEFLTYFQNEAQLEKSRLLSDRFSAERPKGSFSTLEIQRTEQGDSAMYLCASSLGPTSGKKNEQFFGPGTRLTVL.

This rearrangement joins TRBV20-1 to TRBJ2-1, with a weak D call TRBD1 (5 bases). The germline V gene encodes CDR1 DFQATT and CDR2 SNEGSKA (reference sequence). The V gene lost 3 bases and the J gene lost 3 bases, with 12 bases spanning the gap. The CDR3 is 14 residues long. CDR3 region: CSARGLTVYNEQFF. The CDR3 DNA reads TGCAGTGCTAGGGGGCTGACAGTCTACAATGAGCAGTTCTTC.

As concerns this clonotype: Given a much more abundant clone one base away, this may be a read error. The chain joins TRBV19 to TRBJ2-2, with D possibly called TRBD1 or TRBD2 (5 bases each). Germline lookup yields CDR1 LNHDA and CDR2 SQIVND (reference sequence). The CDR3 contains 17 residues. The CDR3 region is CASTMGVSVGNTGALFF. CDR3 sequence (DNA): TGTGCCAGCACTATGGGCGTGTCGGTGGGGAACACCGGGGCGCTGTTTTTT.

The table lists this clonotype with a few counts. The rearrangement joins TRBV6-5 to TRBJ1-1, with unresolved D. CDR1 MNHEY and CDR2 SVGAGI come from the germline V gene. Trimming shortened V by 0 bases and J by 1 base, and 15 bases separated the two germline ends. This CDR3 has 17 residues. CDR3 sequence reads: CASSYSRWAGENTEAFF. CDR3 sequence (DNA): TGTGCCAGCAGTTACTCGAGATGGGCCGGGGAGAACACTGAAGCTTTCTTT.

This clonotype was found a few times. This chain links TRBV29-1 with TRBJ2-7; 9 positions agree with TRBD2. The CDR3 spans 14 residues. Germline-derived CDR1 and CDR2 are SQVTM and ANQGSEA. V was clipped by 5 bases and J by 4 bases; unmatched bases: 9. CDR3 coding DNA: TGCAGCGTTAGAGTTTGGACTAGCGAATACGAGCAGTACTTC. Amino acids: CSVRVWTSEYEQYF.

The rearrangement links TRBV20-1 to TRBJ2-7, with a tentative D call TRBD1 (6 bases). The CDR3 runs 14 residues. Germline CDR1 DFQATT, CDR2 SNEGSKA (reference sequence). Trimming removed 3 bases at V and 5 bases at J, with 17 bases between. As DNA, the CDR3 is TGCAGTGCTAGTCGTGGGGGCATCCTGGACGAGCAGTACTTC. It codes for CSASRGGILDEQYF.

The chain uses TRBV24-1 and TRBJ2-3; 15 bases match TRBD2. CDR3 size: 18 residues. Germline CDR1 reads KGHDR; CDR2 reads SFDVKD. V dropped 3 bases and J dropped 3; count of bases not matched to a gene: 6. CDR3 sequence (DNA): TGTGCCACCAGTGATGGGGGACTAGCGGGAGGTAATACAGATACGCAGTATTTT. This codes for CATSDGGLAGGNTDTQYF.

V is TRBV5-1 and J is TRBJ2-3; perhaps D is TRBD1 or TRBD2 (5 bases each). The CDR3 is 15 amino acids. Germline V gene lookup returns CDR1 SGHRS and CDR2 YFSETQ. V was shortened by 1 base and J by 1 base, with 10 bases between the two germline ends. The CDR3 DNA reads as TGCGCCAGCAGCTTGCGAGGGGCCCGCACAGATACGCAGTATTTT. This codes for CASSLRGARTDTQYF.

This clonotype was picked up a small number of times. This chain uses TRBV9 with TRBJ2-5, with a weak D call TRBD2 (6 bases). Germline V CDR1 and CDR2: SGDLS, YYNGEE. V lost 5 bases and J lost 9, with 8 bases in between. The CDR3 is 10 amino acids. The CDR3 region has the DNA TGTGCCAGCAGTAAGCGGGCCCAGTACTTC. The encoded protein is CASSKRAQYF.

This clonotype was seen at least ten times. The rearrangement joins TRBV28 to TRBJ2-5; D call uncertain. V was cut by 5 bases and J by 5 bases, with 6 bases left in between. The CDR3 totals 11 residues. Germline CDR1 is MDHEN and CDR2 is SYDVKM. The CDR3 sequence is CASSISETQYF. CDR3 DNA: TGTGCCAGCAGTATCTCCGAGACCCAGTACTTC.

This clonotype has just a few counts. The chain couples TRBV30 to TRBJ2-7; D perhaps matches TRBD2 (6 bases). CDR3 length: 16 residues. Germline values: CDR1 GTSNPN, CDR2 SVGIG (reference sequence). V was clipped by 2 bases and J by 4 bases, with 21 bases between them. The CDR3 nucleotides read TGTGCCTGGAGTCCGGGACTCATCCCCGGTGATTACGAGCAGTACTTC. Translating it yields CAWSPGLIPGDYEQYF.

The chain recombines TRBV7-6 with TRBJ1-4, with 8 bases identical to TRBD1. Per germline, CDR1 SGHVS and CDR2 FNYEAQ. This CDR3 contains 15 residues. The trim removed 9 bases at V and 1 base at J, leaving 7 bases unmatched. The CDR3 protein is CARFDRGRTNEKLFF. DNA of the CDR3: TGTGCCAGATTCGACAGGGGAAGAACTAATGAAAAACTGTTTTTT.

The chain employs TRBV24-1 and TRBJ2-2, with D unresolved. The CDR3 length is 17 residues. Trimming shortened V by 3 bases and J by 0 bases, and 13 bases separated the two germline ends. The germline V gene has CDR1 KGHDR and CDR2 SFDVKD. The CDR3 loop is CATSDPMGLTNTGELFF. The CDR3 nucleotides are TGTGCCACCAGTGATCCTATGGGGTTAACGAACACCGGGGAGCTGTTTTTT.

This clonotype was counted many times. The chain employs TRBV12-3 or TRBV12-4 and TRBJ2-7, with 7 nucleotides matching TRBD2. This CDR3 has 18 residues. V lost 4 bases and J lost 2; bases outside the gene matches: 17. CDR3 coding DNA: TGTGCCAGCAGTTCACCGACTCCTGAGGCGGGAGACCCCTACGAGCAGTACTTC. This gives the protein CASSSPTPEAGDPYEQYF.

This clonotype was counted between two and nine times. This chain uses TRBV20-1 with TRBJ1-1; D call uncertain. The germline CDR1 and CDR2 sequences are DFQATT and SNEGSKA (reference sequence). Trimming took off 1 base at V and 1 base at J, with 10 bases between the two ends. The CDR3 has 14 amino acids. CDR3 loop: CSARGQLGNTEAFF. The CDR3 DNA sequence: TGCAGTGCTAGAGGTCAGTTAGGGAACACTGAAGCTTTCTTT.

The table lists this clonotype with many counts. V usage is TRBV27 and J usage is TRBJ2-2; D is unclear. Trimming removed 6 bases at V and 7 bases at J, with 15 bases between. Looked up from germline, CDR1 is MNHEY and CDR2 is SMNVEV (reference sequence). The CDR3 has 14 amino acids. As DNA, the CDR3 is TGTGCCAGCAGAGGGATTTTATTTGGCGGGGAGCTGTTTTTT. Amino acids: CASRGILFGGELFF.

This clonotype was detected many times. This chain connects TRBV7-2 to TRBJ2-1; TRBD2 agrees at 11 bases. The V gene end was trimmed by 8 bases and the J gene end by 9 bases; junction bases not matched to a gene: 18. This CDR3 region has 17 residues. The germline CDR1 and CDR2 sequences are SGHTA and FQGNSA. The CDR3, as DNA: TGTGCCAGCCGAAAGACAGGGCTACTAGCGGGAGTTGTTGAGCAGTTCTTC. This codes for CASRKTGLLAGVVEQFF.

Ten or more counts support this clonotype. J is TRBJ2-3 and V is TRBV27; TRBD2 might be the D (5 bases). Per the germline V gene, CDR1 is MNHEY and CDR2 is SMNVEV (reference sequence). The CDR3 runs to 13 residues. The V gene lost 7 bases and the J gene lost 4 bases, with 12 bases spanning the gap. Here the CDR3 DNA reads TGTGCCAGCACCGCGACTACGTCAGATACGCAGTATTTT. This codes for CASTATTSDTQYF.

The V and J genes are TRBV12-3 or TRBV12-4 and TRBJ2-5, with 7 bases that match TRBD2. CDR3 length: 16 amino acids. Trimming took 3 bases from V and 3 from J; bases not matched to a gene: 10. CDR3 sequence: CASSFRPLALKETQYF. CDR3 DNA sequence: TGTGCCAGCAGTTTTCGACCACTAGCGCTAAAAGAGACCCAGTACTTC.

This clonotype was recorded a few times. The chain uses TRBV20-1 and TRBJ2-1; D uncertain. The CDR3 totals 12 residues. CDR1 and CDR2 from the germline V gene are DFQATT and SNEGSKA (reference sequence). V dropped 3 bases and J dropped 10 bases, with 13 bases sitting between them. The CDR3 loop reads CSASNPPQEQFF. As DNA, the CDR3 is TGCAGTGCTAGTAACCCTCCCCAAGAGCAGTTCTTC.

This clonotype has more than one count but fewer than ten. CDR3 in amino acids: CASPRAGDLNAKNIQYF. The CDR3, as DNA: TGTGCCAGTCCACGGGCGGGCGACCTTAACGCCAAAAACATTCAGTACTTC. V and J are TRBV28 and TRBJ2-4, with D maybe TRBD2 (5 bases). Trimming removed 9 bases at V and 1 base at J, with 22 bases between. CDR3 size: 17 residues. The germline gives CDR1 MDHEN, CDR2 SYDVKM.